The subject of this entry is one TCR beta chain. TEMRA cells were FACS-enriched, and CD8+ and CD4+ T cells were isolated negatively. V lost 4 bases, J lost 4 bases, and 13 bases lay in between. CDR1 is DFQATT and CDR2 is SNEGSKA in the germline V gene (reference sequence). The CDR3 runs 13 residues. The data are from a study of CD8 T cells in Susac syndrome. With random hexamers, reverse transcription was performed on about 0.5 to 1 ug of RNA. Each CDR3 protein is one row after TCRdb ran MiXCR on the immunoSEQ multiplex PCR reads. The data hold 190,000 or so distinct CDR3 sequences, with 95% observed a single time.

V gene TRBV20-1 combines with J gene TRBJ2-5, with no clear D. Material for sequencing was CD4+ T cells from PBMCs. The receptor was isolated from a human donor with multiple sclerosis. CDR3 sequence: CSAMATGRETQYF. For the CDR3, the DNA is TGCAGTGCTATGGCGACTGGAAGAGAGACCCAGTACTTC.